The rows below give T cell receptor beta chains drawn from one sample of a study of blood T cell repertoires in COVID-19. Method: immunoSEQ multiplex PCR; TCRdb's copy keeps in-frame clones and lacks some. This table has 200,000 to 250,000 clones, 80% to 90% appearing once. Sequencing used PBMCs or T cells enriched from blood (not recorded which). The receptors come from a woman in her thirties or forties with acute COVID-19. CDR3s include the opening cysteine and the closing phenylalanine or tryptophan. The D gene is left open where the match is weak. Clone size is stated in some rows and not others, as once, few, many or a class when expanded.

J gene	D gene	V gene	clone size	CDR3 length	CDR3 protein	CDR3 DNA
TRBJ2-2	.	TRBV19	.	13	CASSLSNTGELFF	TGTGCCAGTAGCCTATCGAACACCGGGGAGCTGTTTTTT
TRBJ2-3	.	TRBV5-4	.	16	CASSLAGRGPADTQYF	TGTGCCAGCAGCTTGGCCGGGAGGGGGCCCGCAGATACGCAGTATTTT
TRBJ2-3	TRBD2	TRBV6-1	.	18	CASSELNPSGASTDTQYF	TGTGCCAGCAGTGAATTAAACCCTAGCGGGGCTAGCACAGATACGCAGTATTTT
TRBJ2-2	TRBD2	TRBV3-1/TRBV3-2	.	14	CASTRTSGDRELFF	TGTGCCAGCACCCGGACTAGCGGGGACAGGGAGCTGTTTTTT
TRBJ2-1	.	TRBV5-1	.	14	CASSPGLRGVEQFF	TGCGCCAGCAGCCCGGGACTCCGGGGCGTTGAGCAGTTCTTC
TRBJ2-1	.	TRBV12-5	.	18	CASGLVILDYAGSNEQFF	TGTGCTAGTGGTTTGGTAATCTTAGACTATGCCGGGTCCAATGAGCAGTTCTTC
TRBJ1-1	TRBD1	TRBV19	.	13	CATPDRENTEAFF	TGTGCCACCCCGGACAGGGAGAACACTGAAGCTTTCTTT
TRBJ2-4	TRBD1	TRBV9	.	15	CASSAGQGAKNIQYF	TGTGCCAGCAGCGCCGGACAGGGAGCCAAAAACATTCAGTACTTC
TRBJ2-1	.	TRBV7-9	.	14	CASSLDGRQDEQFF	TGTGCCAGCAGCTTAGACGGCAGGCAGGATGAGCAGTTCTTC
TRBJ2-2	TRBD1	TRBV27	.	15	CASRSMAGGSGELFF	TGTGCCAGTAGGAGTATGGCAGGGGGCAGCGGGGAGCTGTTTTTT
TRBJ2-3	TRBD2	TRBV9	.	15	CASSVYSGTTDTQYF	TGTGCCAGCAGCGTATATAGCGGGACCACAGATACGCAGTATTTT
TRBJ1-5	.	TRBV6-5	.	14	CASSLVRGEQPQHF	TGTGCCAGCAGTCTCGTCCGGGGTGAGCAGCCCCAGCATTTT
TRBJ1-3	.	TRBV4-3	.	15	CASSTTGLSGNTIYF	TGCGCCAGCTCGACGACAGGACTCTCTGGAAACACCATATATTTT
TRBJ1-2	.	TRBV12-3/TRBV12-4	.	13	CASSHRAGYGYTF	TGTGCCAGCAGTCACCGAGCAGGGTATGGCTACACCTTC
TRBJ1-5	TRBD1	TRBV19	.	19	CASSIADGTVGYSNQPQHF	TGTGCCAGTAGTATTGCCGACGGGACAGTGGGCTATAGCAATCAGCCCCAGCATTTT
TRBJ2-5	.	TRBV5-1	.	14	CASSLDRSQETQYF	TGCGCCAGCAGCTTGGACAGGTCCCAAGAGACCCAGTACTTC
TRBJ2-2	.	TRBV5-6	.	18	CASSFIYSGFTGTGELFF	TGTGCCAGCAGCTTCATTTATTCGGGGTTTACGGGCACCGGGGAGCTGTTTTTT
TRBJ1-1	.	TRBV12-3/TRBV12-4	.	13	CASKPGGGTEAFF	TGTGCCAGCAAGCCTGGGGGCGGCACTGAAGCTTTCTTT
TRBJ1-5	TRBD1	TRBV20-1	.	15	CSASRDNRGVQPQHF	TGCAGTGCTAGTCGAGATAACAGGGGGGTGCAGCCCCAGCATTTT
TRBJ1-3	TRBD1	TRBV19	.	17	CASSTGTGAHSGNTIYF	TGTGCCAGTAGTACAGGGACAGGGGCTCACTCTGGAAACACCATATATTTT
TRBJ2-1	TRBD2	TRBV2	.	13	CAGGETYGNEQFF	TGTGCCGGGGGGGAGACTTACGGAAATGAGCAGTTCTTC
TRBJ2-2	TRBD1	TRBV19	.	15	CASSKGQGGIGELFF	TGTGCCAGTAGTAAAGGACAGGGCGGGATCGGGGAGCTGTTTTTT
TRBJ1-1	.	TRBV4-2	.	17	CASSQELRRQLNTEAFF	TGTGCCAGCAGCCAAGAACTCCGGAGACAGCTGAACACTGAAGCTTTCTTT
TRBJ1-1	TRBD1	TRBV7-9	.	15	CASSPTGALRTEAFF	TGTGCCAGCAGCCCCACAGGGGCACTGAGAACTGAAGCTTTCTTT
TRBJ1-2	.	TRBV29-1	.	10	CSVVGDGYTF	TGCAGCGTTGTAGGGGATGGCTACACCTTC
TRBJ1-1	TRBD1	TRBV18	.	14	CASSLDRGNTEAFF	TGTGCCAGCTCTCTGGACAGGGGAAACACTGAAGCTTTCTTT
TRBJ1-4	.	TRBV7-2	.	16	CASSWNSGVNGEKLFF	TGTGCCAGCAGCTGGAACTCAGGGGTCAACGGTGAAAAACTGTTTTTT
TRBJ1-3	.	TRBV4-3	.	17	CASSQGTGVSSGNTIYF	TGCGCCAGCAGCCAAGGTACCGGGGTCAGCTCTGGAAACACCATATATTTT
TRBJ2-5	TRBD1	TRBV27	.	14	CASSPGGWQETQYF	TGTGCCAGCAGTCCAGGGGGTTGGCAAGAGACCCAGTACTTC
TRBJ1-6	TRBD1	TRBV2	.	13	CATYRGSNSPLHF	TGTGCCACTTACAGGGGCAGCAATTCACCCCTCCACTTT
TRBJ2-1	TRBD2	TRBV14	.	14	CASSQELAGVEQFF	TGTGCCAGCAGCCAAGAGCTAGCGGGGGTTGAGCAGTTCTTC
TRBJ2-2	.	TRBV2	.	13	CASRAPGTGELFF	TGTGCCAGCCGCGCCCCAGGGACCGGGGAGCTGTTTTTT
TRBJ2-2	TRBD1	TRBV10-3	.	15	CAISSTGGTTGELFF	TGTGCCATCAGTTCTACAGGGGGCACAACCGGGGAGCTGTTTTTT
TRBJ1-6	TRBD1	TRBV5-1	.	16	CASSLGPGQGNSPLHF	TGCGCCAGCAGCTTGGGCCCCGGACAGGGTAATTCACCCCTCCACTTT
TRBJ2-3	.	TRBV11-3	.	13	CASSLFVVDTQYF	TGTGCCAGCAGCTTATTTGTAGTGGATACGCAGTATTTT
TRBJ2-5	TRBD1	TRBV15	.	16	CATSMPGTGPQETQYF	TGTGCCACCAGCATGCCCGGGACAGGACCTCAAGAGACCCAGTACTTC
TRBJ1-5	.	TRBV4-3	.	16	CASSPVWTAGGQPQHF	TGCGCCAGCAGCCCCGTTTGGACAGCCGGAGGTCAGCCCCAGCATTTT
TRBJ1-2	TRBD1	TRBV5-1	once	17	CASSFTSNRDRIDGYTF	TGCGCCAGCAGCTTTACCTCCAACCGGGACAGGATTGATGGCTACACCTTC
TRBJ1-4	TRBD1	TRBV3-1/TRBV3-2	.	14	CASSHSGQDEKLFF	TGTGCCAGCAGCCATTCGGGACAGGATGAAAAACTGTTTTTT
TRBJ2-4	.	TRBV5-1	.	14	CASSRDLAKNIQYF	TGCGCCAGCTCGAGGGATCTAGCCAAAAACATTCAGTACTTC
TRBJ1-4	.	TRBV30	.	12	CAADWGGEKLFF	TGTGCCGCTGACTGGGGAGGCGAAAAACTGTTTTTT
TRBJ1-3	TRBD1	TRBV18	.	17	CASSLDRPNYSGNTIYF	TGTGCCAGCTCACTGGACAGGCCGAACTACTCTGGAAACACCATATATTTT
TRBJ2-2	TRBD1	TRBV7-2	.	14	CASSWTGKTGELFF	TGTGCCAGCAGCTGGACAGGGAAGACCGGGGAGCTGTTTTTT
TRBJ1-2	TRBD1	TRBV11-2	.	14	CASSTGTGGYGYTF	TGTGCCAGCAGCACCGGGACAGGGGGCTATGGCTACACCTTC
TRBJ2-3	.	TRBV24-1	.	14	CATSRGFTADTQYF	TGTGCCACCAGTCGGGGGTTTACCGCAGATACGCAGTATTTT
TRBJ2-1	TRBD1	TRBV7-3	once	16	CASSLGGQGRRNEQFF	TGTGCCAGCAGCTTAGGTGGACAGGGGAGAAGGAATGAGCAGTTCTTC
TRBJ1-3	.	TRBV2	.	13	CASNLVTGNTIYF	TGTGCCAGCAATTTAGTAACTGGAAACACCATATATTTT
TRBJ1-5	.	TRBV9	.	13	CASSPGDNQPQHF	TGTGCCAGCAGCCCGGGAGACAATCAGCCCCAGCATTTT